This entry lists 24 T cell receptor beta chains sequenced from one sample in a study of blood T cells in healthy people across ages. PCR was performed a second time for about 6 to 11 cycles using a sample-barcoded 5' primer and a J-beta primer mix. TCRdb recomputed calls from the 5' RACE reads with MiXCR, one row per CDR3 protein. The sample has around 2 million distinct CDR3 sequences, approximately 40% seen once. Sequenced input: blood. The receptors come from a human donor in good health.

The CDR3 reads CASSLMAGGSEAFF. CDR3 sequence (DNA): TGTGCCAGCAGCCTGATGGCAGGGGGGTCTGAAGCTTTCTTT. This chain connects TRBV7-9 to TRBJ1-1; TRBD1 matches 7 bases. The CDR3 loop spans 14 amino acids. Trimming cost V 5 bases and J 6 bases; bases outside gene matches: 9. Germline V gene data show CDR1 as SEHNR and CDR2 as FQNEAQ (reference sequence).

This clonotype was recorded a few times. The chain carries TRBV2 and TRBJ2-3, with D possibly TRBD1 on 6 matching bases. With 5 bases removed from V and 6 bases from J, the gap between germline ends came to 9 bases. The CDR3 has 12 amino acids. CDR1 is SNHLY and CDR2 is FYNNEI in the germline V gene. In nucleotides, the CDR3 is TGTGCCAGCAGTCAGGGGTTCGATACGCAGTATTTT. This encodes CASSQGFDTQYF.

A word on this clonotype: Germline is not matched at one junction end, which may reflect a read error. J is TRBJ1-1 and V is TRBV2, with D tentatively TRBD1 (6 bases). Germline CDR1 SNHLY, CDR2 FYNNEI. This CDR3 contains 16 residues. This CDR3 reads CASGDLDRRLNTEAFF. CDR3 nucleotides: TGTGCCAGCGGTGATTTGGACAGACGATTAAACACTGAAGCTTTCTTT. Filled out from reference TRBV2 and TRBJ1-1, the complete variable domain reads EPEVTQTPSHQVTQMGQEVILRCVPISNHLYFYWYRQILGQKVEFLVSFYNNEISEKSEIFDDQFSVERPDGSNFTLKIRSTKLEDSAMYFCASGDLDRRLNTEAFFGQGTRLTVV.

This clonotype was seen repeatedly, ten times or more. V gene TRBV12-3 or TRBV12-4 combines with J gene TRBJ1-5, with 8 bases matching TRBD1. This CDR3 contains 14 residues. The ends lost 6 bases at V and 1 base at J; junction bases unmatched: 2. CDR3 loop: CASSRTGSNQPQHF. Written as DNA, the CDR3 is TGTGCCAGCAGCCGGACAGGGAGCAATCAGCCCCAGCATTTT.

This chain links TRBV7-8 with TRBJ2-5; perhaps TRBD2 as D (5 bases). The V gene's germline CDR1 is SGHVS and CDR2 FQNEAQ. This CDR3 region has 13 residues. V was shortened by 5 bases and J by 3 bases, with 10 bases between the two germline ends. The CDR3 DNA sequence: TGTGCCAGCAGCCCCCGGGAAGAAGAGACCCAGTACTTC. Its protein product is CASSPREEETQYF. The complete variable domain, with remaining parts taken from reference TRBV7-8 and TRBJ2-5, reads GAGVSQSPRYKVAKRGQDVALRCDPISGHVSLFWYQQALGQGPEFLTYFQNEAQLDKSGLPSDRFFAERPEGSVSTLKIQRTQQEDSAVYLCASSPREEETQYFGPGTRLLVL.

J is TRBJ2-1 and V is TRBV20-1; 9 bases map to TRBD1. This CDR3 has 14 amino acids. The V and J ends lost 0 bases and 7 bases, in that order; junction bases with no gene match: 4. Per germline, CDR1 DFQATT and CDR2 SNEGSKA (reference sequence). The CDR3 region is CSARDPQGANEQFF. The DNA for the CDR3 is TGCAGTGCTAGAGATCCACAGGGGGCGAATGAGCAGTTCTTC.

This chain links TRBV28 with TRBJ2-7, with D unresolved. CDR1 is MDHEN and CDR2 is SYDVKM in the germline V gene. Trimming left V 2 bases short and J 2 bases short, with 10 bases between. The CDR3 runs to 14 residues. CDR3 in amino acids: CASSLGRFPYEQYF. The CDR3 coding sequence is TGTGCCAGCAGTTTAGGTCGGTTCCCCTACGAGCAGTACTTC.

This clonotype was observed at least ten times. V is TRBV7-4 and J is TRBJ2-1; no reliable D call. There are 12 residues in the CDR3. Germline CDR1 and CDR2: SGHVT and SQSDAQ. Deletions cut 0 bases from V and 5 bases from J, with 2 bases between. The CDR3 loop reads CASSLANNEQFF. The CDR3 region has the DNA TGTGCCAGCAGCTTAGCGAACAATGAGCAGTTCTTC.

Turning to this clonotype: One junction end does not reproduce the germline sequence, and a read error may be involved. V usage is TRBV4-2 and J usage is TRBJ2-3, with no clear D. Germline CDR1 LGHNA, CDR2 YNFKEQ. This CDR3 is 13 amino acids long. The CDR3 reads CASSQDLEDAQYF. The CDR3 DNA sequence: TGTGCCAGCAGCCAAGATCTCGAAGATGCGCAGTATTTT.

The rearrangement links TRBV6-1 to TRBJ1-5; TRBD1 matches 10 bases. The CDR3 has 14 amino acids. V gave up 7 bases and J gave up 4 bases; unmatched junction bases: 4. Germline V gives CDR1 MNHNS, CDR2 SASEGT. The CDR3 reads CASNRQGANQPQHF. CDR3 sequence (DNA): TGTGCCAGCAATCGACAGGGGGCGAATCAGCCCCAGCATTTT.

In its sample, this clonotype was seen a few times. The chain has TRBV5-8 and TRBJ2-1; D gene uncertain. Looked up from germline, CDR1 is SGHTS and CDR2 is YDEGEE. Trimming shortened V by 2 bases and J by 0 bases, and 6 bases separated the two germline ends. This CDR3 comprises 14 residues. The CDR3 DNA is TGTGCCAGCAGCTTCCCTTTCTCCTACAATGAGCAGTTCTTC. Its translation is CASSFPFSYNEQFF.

This clonotype was recorded many times. This clone may be a read error of a much larger clone one base away. This chain links TRBV6-4 with TRBJ2-3; 12 bases fit TRBD1. Trimming removed 3 bases from V and 6 bases from J; junction bases left unmatched: 4. CDR1 and CDR2 from the germline V gene are MRHNA and SNTAGT. The CDR3 length is 15 residues. DNA for the CDR3: TGTGCCAGCAGTGAAGGGACAGGGGGCGGGGATACGCAGTATTTT. This encodes CASSEGTGGGDTQYF.

This clonotype was observed a few times. The CDR3 DNA reads TGCAGCGTTGTCGGACAGGGACATACTGAAGCTTTCTTT. Amino acids: CSVVGQGHTEAFF. The chain has TRBV29-1 and TRBJ1-1; TRBD1 matches at 8 bases. Unmatched junction bases numbered 6, after V lost 4 bases and J lost 5 bases. Germline CDR1 is SQVTM and CDR2 is ANQGSEA. This CDR3 region has 13 residues.

This chain joins TRBV20-1 and TRBJ2-2, with D perhaps matching TRBD1 (5 bases). Germline V gene sequence: CDR1 DFQATT, CDR2 SNEGSKA (reference sequence). CDR3 length equals 15 residues. V gave up 6 bases and J gave up 0 bases, with 14 bases separating them. The CDR3 sequence: CSASDRPANTGELFF. CDR3 DNA: TGCAGTGCGAGTGACAGACCCGCGAACACCGGGGAGCTGTTTTTT.

The chain joins TRBV7-2 to TRBJ1-5; tentatively, D is TRBD1 (5 bases). CDR3 size: 15 residues. Trimming removed 0 bases from V and 6 bases from J, with 12 bases in between. Germline V CDR1 and CDR2: SGHTA, FQGNSA. CDR3 loop: CASSLALGQGQPQHF. The CDR3 DNA sequence: TGTGCCAGCAGCTTAGCGCTGGGGCAAGGTCAGCCCCAGCATTTT.

CDR3 coding DNA: TGTGCCAGCAGCACCCTTGGACAGGGCCGTAGTACAGATACGCAGTATTTT. Its protein is CASSTLGQGRSTDTQYF. This rearrangement joins TRBV7-8 to TRBJ2-3; TRBD1 matches 8 bases. Per the germline V gene, CDR1 is SGHVS and CDR2 is FQNEAQ. J gave up 3 bases and V 5 bases, and 13 bases lay outside the gene matches. This CDR3 comprises 17 residues.

This rearrangement joins TRBV20-1 to TRBJ2-3; 10 bases are a match to TRBD1. The CDR3 has 17 residues. After removal of 3 bases from V and 2 bases from J, the junction contained 11 bases not matched to a gene. The germline gives CDR1 DFQATT, CDR2 SNEGSKA (reference sequence). The CDR3 nucleotides are TGCAGTGCTAGCCCCCTAGACAGGGGGCGGGACACAGATACGCAGTATTTT. It yields the protein CSASPLDRGRDTDTQYF.

The DNA for the CDR3 is TGTGCCAGCAGGCGACAGGGGGGATCCTACGAGCAGTACTTC. This translates into CASRRQGGSYEQYF. The chain carries TRBV12-3 or TRBV12-4 and TRBJ2-7; 9 bases line up with TRBD1. The CDR3 is 14 residues long. The ends lost 6 bases at V and 1 base at J; junction bases unmatched: 4.

This clonotype was found a few times. The V and J genes are TRBV7-9 and TRBJ2-7; D is perhaps TRBD1 or TRBD2 (7 bases each). V gave up 4 bases and J gave up 7 bases, with 17 bases separating them. CDR1 is SEHNR, CDR2 FQNEAQ, per germline (reference sequence). The CDR3 consists of 14 residues. CDR3 in DNA: TGTGCCAGCAGCTCCGGGGGGACAGCTTATGAGCAGTACTTC. It is translated as CASSSGGTAYEQYF.

This clonotype came up many times. The V and J genes are TRBV7-8 and TRBJ1-4; D not resolved. The ends were cut back, 0 bases at V and 8 bases at J, with 4 bases in the middle. The V gene's germline CDR1 is SGHVS and CDR2 FQNEAQ. This CDR3 spans 12 amino acids. CDR3 coding DNA: TGTGCCAGCAGCTTAGCCCGCGAAAAACTGTTTTTT. Amino acids: CASSLAREKLFF.

The J gene is TRBJ2-7, the V gene TRBV24-1; 7 nucleotides line up with TRBD2. The CDR3 loop spans 13 amino acids. Per germline, CDR1 KGHDR and CDR2 SFDVKD. J gave up 3 bases and V 6 bases, and 4 bases lay outside the gene matches. The CDR3 region is CATSSWGGYEQYF. The CDR3 DNA is TGTGCCACCAGTTCTTGGGGGGGCTACGAGCAGTACTTC.

This clonotype was detected only once. The rearrangement joins TRBV7-2 to TRBJ1-1; D not resolved. This CDR3 is 11 amino acids long. Germline V CDR1 and CDR2: SGHTA, FQGNSA. Trimming pared 5 bases from V and 7 bases from J, leaving 8 bases between. Written as DNA, the CDR3 is TGTGCCAGCAGCCTAAGACTTGAAGCTTTCTTT. Its translation is CASSLRLEAFF.

The chain couples TRBV12-5 to TRBJ2-3; 12 nucleotides agree with TRBD2. CDR3 length: 19 residues. With V trimmed by 2 bases and J by 2 bases, 11 bases remained unmatched. Germline V CDR1 and CDR2: LGHNT, FRNRAP. This CDR3 reads CASGLILAGGRPTTDTQYF. The CDR3 coding sequence is TGTGCTAGTGGTTTGATACTAGCGGGGGGCCGTCCCACCACAGATACGCAGTATTTT.

The genes are TRBV7-8 and TRBJ1-2, with a weak D call TRBD1 (6 bases). This CDR3 region has 21 residues. CDR1 SGHVS and CDR2 FQNEAQ come from the germline V gene. V was trimmed by 5 bases and J by 1 base, leaving 32 bases between them. CDR3 DNA: TGTGCCAGCAGCCAAAGGGGGTTGCGAGGGGCCATTCTCCCTTTTAACTATGGCTACACCTTC. Translated, it gives CASSQRGLRGAILPFNYGYTF.